The 27 T cell receptor beta chains presented below share a single source sample, sequenced in a study of blood T cells in healthy people across ages. Sample-barcoded 5' priming and a J-beta primer mix drove a second PCR of about 6 to 11 cycles. TCRdb fed the 5' RACE reads into MiXCR, producing one record per CDR3 protein. The repertoire holds roughly 1,700,000 distinct CDR3 sequences, with approximately 30% as singletons. Sequencing was done on a sample of blood. The receptor source for this set is a woman aged 25 to 45 in good health.

This clonotype has just a few counts. V is TRBV3-1 and J is TRBJ2-4; D gene uncertain. The end of the DNA fits TRBJ2-7 better, so the J call may be wrong. Germline values: CDR1 LGHDT, CDR2 YNNKEL (reference sequence). The CDR3 covers 13 residues. The CDR3 DNA sequence: TGTGCCAGCAGCCAAGCGTTCAGCTACGAGCAGTACTTC. Protein sequence: CASSQAFSYEQYF.

The chain couples TRBV7-2 to TRBJ2-7; a possible D gene is TRBD1 (8 bases). Trimming pared 5 bases from V and 0 bases from J, leaving 14 bases between. The V gene's germline CDR1 is SGHTA and CDR2 FQGNSA. The CDR3 extends over 15 amino acids. DNA of the CDR3: TGTGCCAGCAGCAGATACAGGGGGGGCTCCTACGAGCAGTACTTC. It yields the protein CASSRYRGGSYEQYF. Based on the CDR3 plus reference TRBV7-2 and TRBJ2-7, the full variable domain is GAGVSQSPSNKVTEKGKDVELRCDPISGHTALYWYRQSLGQGLEFLIYFQGNSAPDKSGLPSDRFSAERTGGSVSTLTIQRTQQEDSAVYLCASSRYRGGSYEQYFGPGTRLTVT.

This chain connects TRBV20-1 to TRBJ1-1, with D perhaps TRBD1 (6 bases). V lost 0 bases and J 3 bases, leaving 11 bases between the germline ends. Germline V gene sequence: CDR1 DFQATT, CDR2 SNEGSKA (reference sequence). The CDR3 extends over 14 amino acids. This CDR3 is CSARDTGMYTEAFF. Here the CDR3 DNA reads TGCAGTGCTAGAGACACAGGGATGTACACTGAAGCTTTCTTT.

This clonotype has just a few counts. This sequence may be a read error, since a much larger clone differs from it by one base. V gene TRBV20-1 combines with J gene TRBJ2-7; D perhaps matches TRBD2 (6 bases). The CDR3 consists of 12 residues. CDR1 DFQATT and CDR2 SNEGSKA come from the germline V gene (reference sequence). The CDR3 loop reads CSAHGEDYGQYF. In DNA, the CDR3 is TGCAGTGCCCACGGAGAGGACTACGGGCAGTACTTC.

The sample holds many counts of this clonotype. The genes are TRBV4-1 and TRBJ2-5; 8 positions match TRBD1. Germline CDR1 MGHRA, CDR2 YSYEKL. CDR3 length equals 16 residues. Trimming removed 0 bases from V and 2 bases from J; junction bases left unmatched: 5. This CDR3 is CASSQDATGVQETQYF. CDR3 sequence (DNA): TGCGCCAGCAGCCAAGATGCGACAGGGGTTCAAGAGACCCAGTACTTC.

This clonotype was observed a handful of times. V usage is TRBV3-1 and J usage is TRBJ2-3; D is possibly TRBD2 (5 bases). Germline-derived CDR1 and CDR2 are LGHDT and YNNKEL (reference sequence). Deletions cut 3 bases from V and 3 bases from J, with 10 bases between. There are 14 residues in the CDR3. CDR3 region: CASSQGGWTDTQYF. DNA of the CDR3: TGTGCCAGCAGCCAGGGCGGGTGGACAGATACGCAGTATTTT.

This clonotype was found many times. V gene TRBV14 combines with J gene TRBJ2-7; TRBD2 matches at 8 bases. CDR1 is SGHDN and CDR2 is FVKESK in the germline V gene. Trimming at V came to 2 bases and at J to 0 bases, leaving 6 bases not matched to a gene. The CDR3 is 16 amino acids. CDR3 bases: TGTGCCAGCAGCCAAATGGGCGGGAGGTCCTCCTACGAGCAGTACTTC. Translation: CASSQMGGRSSYEQYF.

On this clonotype: A much larger clone differs by one base, so this may be a read error. V and J are TRBV7-2 and TRBJ1-2; TRBD1 matches at 9 bases. The CDR3 sequence is 15 residues long. CDR1 and CDR2 (germline): SGHTA, FQGNSA. V shed 8 bases and J 6 bases; nucleotides not matched to a gene: 13. The CDR3 loop is CASCVLRTGDHGYTF. In nucleotides, the CDR3 is TGTGCCAGCTGCGTACTACGGACAGGGGATCATGGCTACACCTTC.

This clonotype came up a few times. This rearrangement joins TRBV15 to TRBJ2-1; D is unclear. Trimming pared 3 bases from V and 12 bases from J, leaving 18 bases between. CDR3 size: 14 residues. Germline CDR1 is LNHNV and CDR2 is YYDKDF (reference sequence). The chain's CDR3 is CATSRWKSQDGQFF. CDR3 nucleotides: TGTGCCACCAGCAGGTGGAAGTCTCAGGATGGGCAGTTCTTC.

In regard to this clonotype: An end of the junction differs from the germline gene, which may be a read error. V and J are TRBV5-1 and TRBJ2-5; 9 positions agree with TRBD1. The germline CDR1 and CDR2 sequences are SGHRS and YFSETQ. CDR3 length equals 14 residues. Here the CDR3 reads CASSLGQGQGTQYF. DNA of the CDR3: TGCGCCAGCAGCCTAGGACAGGGGCAAGGGACCCAGTACTTC.

This clonotype was observed a few times. This sequence joins TRBV12-1 and TRBJ1-1. TRBV12-1 is labeled a pseudogene. CDR3 length: 12 residues. CDR3 coding DNA: TGTGCCAGCAGCTCAGGAAGGGATGAAGCTTTCTTT. Amino acids: CASSSGRDEAFF.

This clonotype has at least ten counts. The rearrangement joins TRBV20-1 to TRBJ2-1; tentatively, D is TRBD2 (6 bases). The CDR3 length is 13 residues. Per germline, CDR1 DFQATT and CDR2 SNEGSKA (reference sequence). Trimming shortened V by 3 bases and J by 6 bases, and 12 bases separated the two germline ends. This chain's CDR3 is CSASGGERNEQFF. CDR3 DNA sequence: TGCAGTGCTAGTGGAGGGGAACGCAATGAGCAGTTCTTC.

The chain joins TRBV7-2 to TRBJ2-1, with TRBD2 matching 8 bases. The CDR3 totals 17 residues. V was pared by 5 bases and J by 4 bases, with 13 bases of the junction left unmatched. Germline V CDR1 and CDR2: SGHTA, FQGNSA. The CDR3 coding sequence is TGTGCCAGCAGCCCGACCCTTGCGGCTAGCGGGTACAATGAGCAGTTCTTC. It yields the protein CASSPTLAASGYNEQFF. The full variable domain, rest sourced from reference TRBV7-2 and TRBJ2-1, is GAGVSQSPSNKVTEKGKDVELRCDPISGHTALYWYRQSLGQGLEFLIYFQGNSAPDKSGLPSDRFSAERTGGSVSTLTIQRTQQEDSAVYLCASSPTLAASGYNEQFFGPGTRLTVL.

Details on this clonotype: It may be a read error: a sequence one base away is much more abundant. This CDR3 reads CAIREGQPQETQYF. CDR3 DNA: TGTGCCATCAGGGAGGGACAGCCCCAAGAGACCCAGTACTTC. This chain links TRBV10-3 with TRBJ2-7; tentative D call: TRBD1 (7 bases). The J call is uncertain, as TRBJ2-5 better fits the DNA end. Germline CDR1 and CDR2: ENHRY and SYGVKD. This CDR3 contains 14 residues.

This clonotype has just one count. The chain carries TRBV5-1 and TRBJ2-1; 11 bases map to TRBD2. V shed 3 bases, J shed 9 bases, and the junction held 8 bases outside the gene matches. The germline V gene has CDR1 SGHRS and CDR2 YFSETQ. The CDR3 loop spans 15 amino acids. CDR3 loop: CASSSTSGSPSEQFF. The CDR3 coding sequence is TGCGCCAGCAGCTCCACTAGCGGGAGTCCGAGTGAGCAGTTCTTC.

This chain joins TRBV11-2 and TRBJ1-1; 8 bases match TRBD1. CDR3 length: 15 amino acids. The germline gives CDR1 SGHAT, CDR2 FQNNGV. J lost 4 bases, V lost 2 bases, and 6 bases had no gene match. CDR3 nucleotide sequence: TGTGCCAGCAGCTTACCCGGACAGGGAGGCACTGAAGCTTTCTTT. Translated: CASSLPGQGGTEAFF.

This rearrangement joins TRBV20-1 to TRBJ1-2; TRBD1 might be the D (6 bases). The ends were cut back, 0 bases at V and 7 bases at J, with 9 bases in the middle. The CDR3 totals 12 residues. Looked up from germline, CDR1 is DFQATT and CDR2 is SNEGSKA (reference sequence). The CDR3 bases are TGCAGTGCTAGAGATCAACAGGGTGGCTACACCTTC. It codes for CSARDQQGGYTF.

This rearrangement joins TRBV5-1 to TRBJ2-1; TRBD1 agrees at 10 bases. The CDR3 consists of 17 residues. The V gene's germline CDR1 is SGHRS and CDR2 YFSETQ. After removal of 4 bases from V and 5 bases from J, the junction contained 12 bases not matched to a gene. The CDR3 DNA sequence: TGCGCCAGCAGCGTTCCTGGATTCGGGACAGGGGACAATGAGCAGTTCTTC. It is translated as CASSVPGFGTGDNEQFF.

This clonotype turned up a few times. The genes are TRBV5-1 and TRBJ2-5; 7 bases agree with TRBD2. This CDR3 spans 15 amino acids. The ends lost 6 bases at V and 2 bases at J; junction bases unmatched: 10. Germline CDR1 is SGHRS and CDR2 is YFSETQ. The DNA of the CDR3 is TGCGCCAGCAAGACGGTGCCGGGGGGACAAGAGACCCAGTACTTC. It codes for CASKTVPGGQETQYF.

The chain links TRBV5-1 to TRBJ1-3; D ambiguous. From germline, CDR1 is SGHRS and CDR2 YFSETQ. V was shortened by 4 bases and J by 4 bases, with 12 bases between the two germline ends. The CDR3 covers 14 residues. The CDR3 coding sequence is TGCGCCAGCAGCCCCACTGAATCGGGAAACACCATATATTTT. Protein sequence: CASSPTESGNTIYF.

The chain carries TRBV4-3 and TRBJ1-2, with unresolved D. Looked up from germline, CDR1 is LGHNA and CDR2 is YSLEER. The CDR3 has 13 amino acids. Trimming cost V 4 bases and J 7 bases, with 13 bases left between them. The CDR3 DNA reads as TGCGCCAGCAGCCCCGCTTCGGACCCTGGCTACACCTTC. Translation gives CASSPASDPGYTF.

This clonotype appeared a single time. DNA for the CDR3: TGTGCCAGCAGTTTAGCGGCAGCCCGAAACACCATATATTTT. Its protein product is CASSLAAARNTIYF. The rearrangement links TRBV28 to TRBJ1-3; no clear D gene. This CDR3 is 14 amino acids long. The V end was cut by 2 bases, the J end by 5 bases, with 10 bases between. The germline V gene encodes CDR1 MDHEN and CDR2 SYDVKM.

A few counts support this clonotype. The chain employs TRBV27 and TRBJ2-1, with D tentatively TRBD1 or TRBD2 (5 bases each). Germline CDR1 and CDR2: MNHEY and SMNVEV (reference sequence). CDR3 size: 16 residues. Trimming cost V 3 bases and J 3 bases, with 15 bases left between them. The CDR3 coding sequence is TGTGCCAGCAGTTTCATCCCCGGGACCGGCTACAATGAGCAGTTCTTC. The encoded protein is CASSFIPGTGYNEQFF.

In its sample, this clonotype was seen a few times. V usage is TRBV7-9 and J usage is TRBJ2-7, with 7 bases fitting TRBD1. This CDR3 spans 15 amino acids. CDR1 and CDR2 from the germline V gene are SEHNR and FQNEAQ (reference sequence). With V trimmed by 1 base and J by 5 bases, 8 bases remained unmatched. Here the CDR3 reads CASSLGAGGSHEQYF. CDR3 coding DNA: TGTGCCAGCAGCTTAGGGGCAGGGGGTAGCCACGAGCAGTACTTC.

Note on this clonotype: This likely comes from a read error, as the CDR3 has no conserved phenylalanine or tryptophan at its end. This chain joins TRBV7-9 and TRBJ2-1; no reliable D call. CDR3 size: 15 residues. The V gene lost 6 bases and the J gene lost 1 base, with 13 bases spanning the gap. Germline CDR1 reads SEHNR; CDR2 reads FQNEAQ (reference sequence). The CDR3 coding sequence is TGTGCCAGCAGATTCAGCGATCTTTCCTACAATGAGCAGTTCTCC. Protein: CASRFSDLSYNEQFS.

For this clonotype: A read error is possible here, since a much larger clone lies one base away. V usage is TRBV7-3 and J usage is TRBJ2-7; 9 bases match TRBD1. CDR3 length: 15 amino acids. CDR1 SGHTA and CDR2 FQGTGA come from the germline V gene. This chain's CDR3 is CVSSLTGQGDNEQYF. In DNA form, the CDR3 reads TGTGTCAGCAGCTTAACGGGACAGGGTGACAACGAGCAGTACTTC.

This clonotype was counted many times. The chain employs TRBV10-3 and TRBJ2-1; weak D call: TRBD2 (6 bases). Per germline, CDR1 ENHRY and CDR2 SYGVKD. This CDR3 has 12 amino acids. CDR3 amino acids: CALGGAYNEQFF. CDR3 DNA: TGTGCGTTGGGCGGGGCGTACAATGAGCAGTTCTTC.